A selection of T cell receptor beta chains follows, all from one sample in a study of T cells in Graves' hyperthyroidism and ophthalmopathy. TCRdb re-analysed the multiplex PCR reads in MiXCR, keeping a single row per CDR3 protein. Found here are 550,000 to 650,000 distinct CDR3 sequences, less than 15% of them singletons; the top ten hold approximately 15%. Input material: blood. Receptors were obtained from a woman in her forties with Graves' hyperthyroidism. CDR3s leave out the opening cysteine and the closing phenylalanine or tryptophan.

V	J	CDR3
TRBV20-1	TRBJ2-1	SARKRESLSYNEQF
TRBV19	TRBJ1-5	ASSIGDRRGSGQPQH
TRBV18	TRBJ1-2	ASSPLGQENYGYT
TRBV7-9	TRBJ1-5	ASGLKGWPQH
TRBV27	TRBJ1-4	ASSNRQGLGEKLF
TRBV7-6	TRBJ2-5	ASSSRRATEQETQY
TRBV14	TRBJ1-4	ASSQVRLTKGNEKLF
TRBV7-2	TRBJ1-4	ASSPEGVGEKLF
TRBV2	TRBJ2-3	ASSDSLAGTDTQY
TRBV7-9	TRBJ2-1	ASSELGDNEQF
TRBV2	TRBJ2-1	ASRGELAGYNEQF
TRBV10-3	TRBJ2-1	AIRGTSGSGAYNEQF
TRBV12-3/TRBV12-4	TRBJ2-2	ASSFDGELF
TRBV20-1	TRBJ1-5	SASGQGVPQH
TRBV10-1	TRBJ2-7	ASSESPGQGYEQY
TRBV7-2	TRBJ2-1	ASSLTVNNEQF
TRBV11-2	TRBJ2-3	ASSVGTSGLADTQY
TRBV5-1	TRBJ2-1	ASSLSTRETSGPEQF
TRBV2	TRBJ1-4	ASRDRVESEKLF
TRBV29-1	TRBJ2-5	SVDSGRAETQY
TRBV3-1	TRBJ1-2	ASSQVEGASGYT
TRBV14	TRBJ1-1	ASSKTGASAF
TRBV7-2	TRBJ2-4	ASSSGGAWDIQY
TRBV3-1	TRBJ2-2	ASSQVAGGPGYTGELF
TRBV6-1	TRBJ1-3	ASSEFYHRNTIY
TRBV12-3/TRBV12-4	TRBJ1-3	ASSMAGNTIY
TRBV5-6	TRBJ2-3	ASSFLAGASDTQY
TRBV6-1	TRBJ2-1	ASSEGRPEQF
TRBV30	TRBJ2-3	AWDPGHSTDTQY
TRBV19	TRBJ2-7	ASSRIPSPAYEQY
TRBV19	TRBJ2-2	ASLERGTGELF
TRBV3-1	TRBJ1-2	ASSQEVTGGYT
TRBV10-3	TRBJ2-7	AIRGTGNYEQY
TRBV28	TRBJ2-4	ASSTGGGSGSAKNIQY
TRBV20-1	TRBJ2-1	SATNPLAGVYNEQF
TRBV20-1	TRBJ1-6	SAPTRQGYNSPLH
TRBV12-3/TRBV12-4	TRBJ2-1	ASSLGRGSSYNEQF
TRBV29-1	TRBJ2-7	SVQQGGTYEQY
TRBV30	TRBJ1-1	AWSCQGMNTEAF
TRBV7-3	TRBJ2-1	ASSTLTVADEQF
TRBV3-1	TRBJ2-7	ASSHMGLEIYEQY
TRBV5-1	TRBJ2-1	ASSLAGDSYNEQF
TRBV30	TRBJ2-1	AWRRISGLALNEQF
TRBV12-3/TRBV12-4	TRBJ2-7	ASRDPGISYEQY
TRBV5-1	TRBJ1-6	ASRAGSSPLH
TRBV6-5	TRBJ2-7	ASSYVPFSYEQY
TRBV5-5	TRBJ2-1	ASFRDRLYNEQF
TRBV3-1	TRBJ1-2	ASSPTLTGNYGYT
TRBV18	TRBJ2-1	ASSLPGLADHNEQF
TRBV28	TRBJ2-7	ASSRKAYEQY
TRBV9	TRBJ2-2	ASSPAVSYTGELF
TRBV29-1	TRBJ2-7	SVEFGSGSYEQY
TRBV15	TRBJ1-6	ATNDRDSPLH
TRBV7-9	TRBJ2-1	ASSAGLAGGRSYNEQF
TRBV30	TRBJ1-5	AWGRGNNQPQH
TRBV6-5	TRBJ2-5	ASSYSGGKGRETQY
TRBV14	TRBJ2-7	ASSTERGSYEQY
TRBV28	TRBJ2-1	ASSPLSKRGGNEQF
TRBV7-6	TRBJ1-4	ASSLGPATNEKLF